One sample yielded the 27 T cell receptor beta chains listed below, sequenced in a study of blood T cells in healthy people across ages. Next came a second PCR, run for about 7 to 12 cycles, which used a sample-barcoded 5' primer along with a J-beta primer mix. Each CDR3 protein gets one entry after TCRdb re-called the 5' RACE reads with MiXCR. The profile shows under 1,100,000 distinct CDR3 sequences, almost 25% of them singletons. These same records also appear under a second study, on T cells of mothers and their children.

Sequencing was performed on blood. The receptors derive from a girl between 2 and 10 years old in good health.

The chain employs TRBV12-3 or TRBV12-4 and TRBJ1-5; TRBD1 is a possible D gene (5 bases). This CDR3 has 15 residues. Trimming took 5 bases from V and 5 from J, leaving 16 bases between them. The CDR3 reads CASSPWGRGDQPQHF. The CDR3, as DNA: TGTGCCAGCAGTCCCTGGGGGAGGGGAGATCAGCCCCAGCATTTT.

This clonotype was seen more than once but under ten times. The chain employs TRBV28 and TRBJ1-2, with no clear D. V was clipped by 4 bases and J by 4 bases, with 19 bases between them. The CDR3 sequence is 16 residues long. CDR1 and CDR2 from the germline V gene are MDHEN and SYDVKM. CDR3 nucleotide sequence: TGTGCCAGCAGTTCCAAATTGGTCCCCGCGGGCTATGGCTACACCTTC. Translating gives CASSSKLVPAGYGYTF.

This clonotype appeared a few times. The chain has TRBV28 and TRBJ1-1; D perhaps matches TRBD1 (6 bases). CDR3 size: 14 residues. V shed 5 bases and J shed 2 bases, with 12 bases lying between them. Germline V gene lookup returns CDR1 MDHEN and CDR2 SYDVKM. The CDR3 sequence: CASSTAQGNTEAFF. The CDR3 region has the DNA TGTGCCAGCAGTACAGCACAGGGAAACACTGAAGCTTTCTTT.

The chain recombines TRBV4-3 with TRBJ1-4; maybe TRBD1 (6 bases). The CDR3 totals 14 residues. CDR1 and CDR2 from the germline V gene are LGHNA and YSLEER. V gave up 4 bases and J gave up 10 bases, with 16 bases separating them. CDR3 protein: CASSLGGPARKLFF. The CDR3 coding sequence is TGCGCCAGCAGCCTGGGGGGCCCAGCACGAAAACTGTTTTTT.

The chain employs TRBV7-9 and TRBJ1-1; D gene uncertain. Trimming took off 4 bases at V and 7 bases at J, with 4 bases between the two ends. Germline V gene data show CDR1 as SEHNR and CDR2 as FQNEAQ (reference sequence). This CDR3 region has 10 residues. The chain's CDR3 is CASSYVEAFF. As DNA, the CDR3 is TGTGCCAGCAGCTATGTTGAAGCTTTCTTT.

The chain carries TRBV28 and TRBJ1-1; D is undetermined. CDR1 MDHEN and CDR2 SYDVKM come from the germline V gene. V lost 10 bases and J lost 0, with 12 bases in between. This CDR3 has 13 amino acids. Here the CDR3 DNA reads TGTGCCACCCATGAGGAGTTGAACACTGAAGCTTTCTTT. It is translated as CATHEELNTEAFF.

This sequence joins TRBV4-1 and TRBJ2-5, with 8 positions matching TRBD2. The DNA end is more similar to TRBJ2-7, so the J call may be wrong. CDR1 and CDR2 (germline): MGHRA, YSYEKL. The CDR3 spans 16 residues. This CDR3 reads CASSQDFGLATYEQYF. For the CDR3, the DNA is TGCGCCAGCAGCCAAGACTTCGGACTAGCCACCTACGAGCAGTACTTC.

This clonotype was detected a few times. The CDR3 here is CATLIQDGSYEQYF. The DNA of the CDR3 is TGTGCCACCCTCATACAAGACGGATCCTACGAGCAGTACTTC. The genes are TRBV6-6 and TRBJ2-7; no clear D. With 10 bases removed from V and 1 base from J, the gap between germline ends came to 17 bases. From germline, CDR1 is MNHNY and CDR2 SVGAGI (reference sequence). The CDR3 has 14 residues.

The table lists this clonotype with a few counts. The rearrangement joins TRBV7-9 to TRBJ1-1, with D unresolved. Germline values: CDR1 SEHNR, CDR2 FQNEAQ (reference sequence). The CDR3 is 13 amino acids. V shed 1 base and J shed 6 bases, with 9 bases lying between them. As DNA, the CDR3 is TGTGCCAGCAGCTTAGGATTGGGCCCTGAAGCTTTCTTT. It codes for CASSLGLGPEAFF. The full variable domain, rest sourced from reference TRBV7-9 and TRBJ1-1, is DTGVSQNPRHKITKRGQNVTFRCDPISEHNRLYWYRQTLGQGPEFLTYFQNEAQLEKSRLLSDRFSAERPKGSFSTLEIQRTEQGDSAMYLCASSLGLGPEAFFGQGTRLTVV.

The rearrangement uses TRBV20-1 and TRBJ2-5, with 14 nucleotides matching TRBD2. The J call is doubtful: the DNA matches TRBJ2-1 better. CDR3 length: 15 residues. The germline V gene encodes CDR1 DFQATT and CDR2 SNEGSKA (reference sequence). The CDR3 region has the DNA TGCAGTGCTCAAAGACTAGCGGGAGGGCAGGGGGAGCAGTTCTTC. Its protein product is CSAQRLAGGQGEQFF.

CDR3 sequence (DNA): TGTGCCAGCAGCTTGTATGAAGCGGGAGATCGGGAGCAGTACTTC. The encoded protein is CASSLYEAGDREQYF. The chain couples TRBV7-9 to TRBJ2-7, with 8 bases fitting TRBD2. The trim removed 3 bases at V and 7 bases at J, leaving 11 bases unmatched. The CDR3 loop spans 15 amino acids. The V gene's germline CDR1 is SEHNR and CDR2 FQNEAQ (reference sequence).

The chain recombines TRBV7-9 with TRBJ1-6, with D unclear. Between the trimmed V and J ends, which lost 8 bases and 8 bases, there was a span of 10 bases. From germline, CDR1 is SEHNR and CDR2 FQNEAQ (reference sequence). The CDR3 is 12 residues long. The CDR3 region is CASRDQDSPLHF. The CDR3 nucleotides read TGTGCCAGCCGGGATCAAGATTCACCCCTCCACTTT.

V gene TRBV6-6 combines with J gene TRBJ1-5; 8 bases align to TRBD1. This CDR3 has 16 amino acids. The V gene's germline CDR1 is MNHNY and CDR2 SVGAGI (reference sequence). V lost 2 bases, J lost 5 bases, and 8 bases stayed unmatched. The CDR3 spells CASSYHGTGGDQPQHF. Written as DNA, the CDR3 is TGTGCCAGCAGTTACCACGGGACAGGTGGGGATCAGCCCCAGCATTTT.

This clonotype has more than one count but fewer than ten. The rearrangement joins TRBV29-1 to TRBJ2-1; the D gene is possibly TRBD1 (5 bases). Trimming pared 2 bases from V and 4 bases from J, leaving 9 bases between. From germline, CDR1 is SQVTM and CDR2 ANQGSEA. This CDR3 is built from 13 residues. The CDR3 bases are TGCAGCGTTGAATTGGACATGTACAATGAGCAGTTCTTC. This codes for CSVELDMYNEQFF.

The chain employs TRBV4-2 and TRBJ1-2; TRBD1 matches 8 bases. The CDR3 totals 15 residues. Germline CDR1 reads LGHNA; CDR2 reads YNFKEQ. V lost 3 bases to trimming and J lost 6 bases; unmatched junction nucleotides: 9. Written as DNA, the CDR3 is TGTGCCAGCAGCCATCCAGGGGGCTTAAGGGATGGCTACACCTTC. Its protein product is CASSHPGGLRDGYTF.

CDR3 sequence (DNA): TGCAGCGTACCGACCACGGGGGGGGAGCAGTACTTC. Its translation: CSVPTTGGEQYF. The genes are TRBV29-1 and TRBJ2-7; 8 positions match TRBD2. After removal of 6 bases from V and 7 bases from J, the junction contained 8 bases not matched to a gene. In germline, CDR1 is SQVTM, CDR2 ANQGSEA. The CDR3 sequence is 12 residues long.

This chain's CDR3 is CSVQGTVKEKLFF. CDR3 nucleotides: TGCAGCGTTCAGGGGACAGTAAAAGAAAAACTGTTTTTT. The V call is TRBV29-1, the J call TRBJ1-4, with 7 positions matching TRBD1. Looked up from germline, CDR1 is SQVTM and CDR2 is ANQGSEA. The length of the CDR3 is 13 residues. V was pared by 5 bases and J by 8 bases, with 8 bases of the junction left unmatched.

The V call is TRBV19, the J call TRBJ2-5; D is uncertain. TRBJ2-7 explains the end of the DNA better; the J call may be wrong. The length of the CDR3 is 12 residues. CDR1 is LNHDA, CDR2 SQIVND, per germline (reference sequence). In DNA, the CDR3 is TGTGCCAGTATCCCTCTCCGGTACGAGCAGTACTTC. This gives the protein CASIPLRYEQYF.

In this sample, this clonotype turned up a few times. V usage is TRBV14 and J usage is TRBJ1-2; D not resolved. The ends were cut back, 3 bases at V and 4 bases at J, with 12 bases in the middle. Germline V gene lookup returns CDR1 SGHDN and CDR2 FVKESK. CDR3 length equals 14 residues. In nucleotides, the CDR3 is TGTGCCAGCAGCCAGCCGGGAGCCAGCTATGGCTACACCTTC. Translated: CASSQPGASYGYTF.

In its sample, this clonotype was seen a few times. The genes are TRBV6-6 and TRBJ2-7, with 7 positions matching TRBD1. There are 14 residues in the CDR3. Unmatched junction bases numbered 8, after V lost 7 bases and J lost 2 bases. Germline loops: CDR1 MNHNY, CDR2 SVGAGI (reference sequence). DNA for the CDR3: TGTGCCAGCACCAGACAGGGTGAGACCTACGAGCAGTACTTC. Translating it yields CASTRQGETYEQYF.

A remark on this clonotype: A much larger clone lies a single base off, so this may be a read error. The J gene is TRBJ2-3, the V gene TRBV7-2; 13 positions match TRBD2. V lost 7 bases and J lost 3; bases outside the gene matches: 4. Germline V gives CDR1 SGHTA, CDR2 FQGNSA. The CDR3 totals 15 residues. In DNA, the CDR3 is TGTGCCAGCAACTTGACTAGCGGGAGGACAGATACGCAGTATTTT. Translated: CASNLTSGRTDTQYF.

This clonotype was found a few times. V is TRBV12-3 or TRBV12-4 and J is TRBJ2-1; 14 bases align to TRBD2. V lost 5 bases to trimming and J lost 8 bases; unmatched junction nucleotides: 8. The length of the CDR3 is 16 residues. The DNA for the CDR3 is TGTGCCAGCAGTCCCTTGGGACTAGCGGGGGCCCATGAGCAGTTCTTC. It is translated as CASSPLGLAGAHEQFF.

As DNA, the CDR3 is TGCAGCTTCGAGGGTGGGGCCCCAATCGGTGAGCAGTTCTTC. This translates into CSFEGGAPIGEQFF. This chain links TRBV29-1 with TRBJ2-7; D may be TRBD1 or TRBD2 (5 bases each). Judging by the DNA end, TRBJ2-1 fits better; the J call may be wrong. This CDR3 region has 14 residues. CDR1 is SQVTM and CDR2 is ANQGSEA in the germline V gene.

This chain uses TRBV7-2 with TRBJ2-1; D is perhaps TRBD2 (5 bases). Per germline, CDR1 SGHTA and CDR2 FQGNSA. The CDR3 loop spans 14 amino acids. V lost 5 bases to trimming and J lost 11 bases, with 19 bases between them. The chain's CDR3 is CASSQSQRPIQQFF. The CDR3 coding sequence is TGTGCCAGCAGCCAATCCCAGCGGCCCATCCAGCAGTTCTTC.

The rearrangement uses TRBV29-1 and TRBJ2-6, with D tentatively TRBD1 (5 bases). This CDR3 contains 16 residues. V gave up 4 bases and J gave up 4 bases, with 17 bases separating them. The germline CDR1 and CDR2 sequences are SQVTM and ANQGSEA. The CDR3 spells CSVVAPAGSGANVLTF. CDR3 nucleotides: TGCAGCGTTGTTGCGCCGGCAGGGTCGGGGGCCAACGTCCTGACTTTC.

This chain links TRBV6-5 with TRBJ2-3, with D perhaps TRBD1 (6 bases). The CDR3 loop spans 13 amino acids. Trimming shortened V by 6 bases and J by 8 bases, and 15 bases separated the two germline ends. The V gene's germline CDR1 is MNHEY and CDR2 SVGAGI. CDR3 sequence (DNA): TGTGCCAGCAGCTCCGACAGGTTTGGTACGCAGTATTTT. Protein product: CASSSDRFGTQYF.

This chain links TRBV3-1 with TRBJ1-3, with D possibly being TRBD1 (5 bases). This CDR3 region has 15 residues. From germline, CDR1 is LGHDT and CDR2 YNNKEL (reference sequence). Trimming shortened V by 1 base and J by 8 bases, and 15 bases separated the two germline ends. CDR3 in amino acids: CASSQVGGLSHTIYF. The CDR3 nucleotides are TGTGCCAGCAGCCAAGTGGGGGGGTTGAGCCACACCATATATTTT.